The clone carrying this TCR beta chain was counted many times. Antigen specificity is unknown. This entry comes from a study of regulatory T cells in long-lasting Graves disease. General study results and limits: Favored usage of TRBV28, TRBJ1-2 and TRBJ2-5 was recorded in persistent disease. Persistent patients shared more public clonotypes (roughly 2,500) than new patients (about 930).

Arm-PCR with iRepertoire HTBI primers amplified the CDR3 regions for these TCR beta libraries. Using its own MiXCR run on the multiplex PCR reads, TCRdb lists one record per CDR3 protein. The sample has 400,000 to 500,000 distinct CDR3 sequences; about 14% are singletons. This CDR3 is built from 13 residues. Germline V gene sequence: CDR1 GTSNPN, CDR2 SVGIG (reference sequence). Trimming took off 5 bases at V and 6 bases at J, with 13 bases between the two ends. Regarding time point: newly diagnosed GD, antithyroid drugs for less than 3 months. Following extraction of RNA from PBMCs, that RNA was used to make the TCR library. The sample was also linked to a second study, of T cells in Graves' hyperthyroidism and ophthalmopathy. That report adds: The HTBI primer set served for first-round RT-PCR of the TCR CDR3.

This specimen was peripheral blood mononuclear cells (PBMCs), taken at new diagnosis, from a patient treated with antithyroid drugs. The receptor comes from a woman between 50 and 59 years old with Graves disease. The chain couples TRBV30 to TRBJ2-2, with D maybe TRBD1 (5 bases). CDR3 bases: TGTGCCTGGGTCAGGGTTGGGCCCGGGGAGCTGTTTTTT. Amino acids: CAWVRVGPGELFF.